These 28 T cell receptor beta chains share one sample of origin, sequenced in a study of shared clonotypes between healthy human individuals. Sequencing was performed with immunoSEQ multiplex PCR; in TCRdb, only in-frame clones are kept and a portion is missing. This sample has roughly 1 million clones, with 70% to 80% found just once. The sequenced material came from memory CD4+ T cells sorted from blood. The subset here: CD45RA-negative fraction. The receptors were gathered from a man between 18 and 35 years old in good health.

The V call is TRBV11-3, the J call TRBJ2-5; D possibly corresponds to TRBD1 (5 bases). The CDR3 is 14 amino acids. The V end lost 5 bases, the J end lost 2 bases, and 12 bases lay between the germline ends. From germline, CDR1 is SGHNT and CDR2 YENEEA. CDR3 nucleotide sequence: TGTGCCAGCAGCGATACAGGATTTCAAGAGACCCAGTACTTC. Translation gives CASSDTGFQETQYF.

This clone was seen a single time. The CDR3 DNA reads as TGTGCCAGCAGCCTGACGCAGTATTTT. This encodes CASSLTQYF. The rearrangement links TRBV7-2 to TRBJ2-3; D ambiguous. CDR1 and CDR2 (germline): SGHTA, FQGNSA. This CDR3 has 9 residues. V lost 5 bases and J lost 9, with 3 bases in between.

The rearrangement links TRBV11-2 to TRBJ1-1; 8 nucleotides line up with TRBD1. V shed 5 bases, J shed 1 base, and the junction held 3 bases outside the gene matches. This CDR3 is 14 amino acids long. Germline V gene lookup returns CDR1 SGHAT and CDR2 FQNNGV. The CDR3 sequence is CASSQGASNTEAFF. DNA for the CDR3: TGTGCCAGCAGCCAGGGGGCGTCGAACACTGAAGCTTTCTTT. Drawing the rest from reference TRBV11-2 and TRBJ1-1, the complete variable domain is EAGVAQSPRYKIIEKRQSVAFWCNPISGHATLYWYQQILGQGPKLLIQFQNNGVVDDSQLPKDRFSAERLKGVDSTLKIQPAKLEDSAVYLCASSQGASNTEAFFGQGTRLTVV.

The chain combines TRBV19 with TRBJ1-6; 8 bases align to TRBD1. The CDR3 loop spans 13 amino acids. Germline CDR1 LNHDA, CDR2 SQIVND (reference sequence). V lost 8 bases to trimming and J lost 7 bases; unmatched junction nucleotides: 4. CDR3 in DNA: TGTGCCAGTGCAGGGACAGGAAATTCACCCCTCCACTTT. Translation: CASAGTGNSPLHF.

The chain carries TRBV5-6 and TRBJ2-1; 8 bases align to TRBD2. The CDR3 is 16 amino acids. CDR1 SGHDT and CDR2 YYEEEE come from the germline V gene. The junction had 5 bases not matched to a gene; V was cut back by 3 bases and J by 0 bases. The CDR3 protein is CASSSLAGHSYNEQFF. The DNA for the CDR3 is TGTGCCAGCAGCTCTTTAGCGGGACACTCCTACAATGAGCAGTTCTTC.

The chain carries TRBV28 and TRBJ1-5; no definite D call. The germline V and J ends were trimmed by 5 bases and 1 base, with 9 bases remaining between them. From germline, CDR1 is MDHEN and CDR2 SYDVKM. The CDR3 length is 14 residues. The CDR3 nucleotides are TGTGCCAGCAGTCGGACTTACAGCAATCAGCCCCAGCATTTT. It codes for CASSRTYSNQPQHF.

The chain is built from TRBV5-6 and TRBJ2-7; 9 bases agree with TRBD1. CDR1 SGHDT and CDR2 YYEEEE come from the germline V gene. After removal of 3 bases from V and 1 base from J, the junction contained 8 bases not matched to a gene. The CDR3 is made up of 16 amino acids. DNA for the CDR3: TGTGCCAGCAGCTCACCGGGACAGGGAAGATCCTACGAGCAGTACTTC. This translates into CASSSPGQGRSYEQYF.

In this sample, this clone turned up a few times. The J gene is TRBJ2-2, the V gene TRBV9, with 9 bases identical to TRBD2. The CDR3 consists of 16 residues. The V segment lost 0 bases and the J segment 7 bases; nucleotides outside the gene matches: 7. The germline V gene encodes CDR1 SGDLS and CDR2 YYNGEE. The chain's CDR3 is CASSVVAGAHSGELFF. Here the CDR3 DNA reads TGTGCCAGCAGCGTAGTAGCGGGGGCTCATAGCGGGGAGCTGTTTTTT.

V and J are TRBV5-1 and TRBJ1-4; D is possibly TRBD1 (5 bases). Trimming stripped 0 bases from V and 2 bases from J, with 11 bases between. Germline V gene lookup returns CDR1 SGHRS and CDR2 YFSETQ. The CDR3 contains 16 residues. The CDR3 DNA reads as TGCGCCAGCAGCTTGGCGCAGGGAAGCACTAATGAAAAACTGTTTTTT. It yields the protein CASSLAQGSTNEKLFF.

CDR3 nucleotides: TGCGCCAGCAGCCAAGGGTGGGTAAATACCTACAATGAGCAGTTCTTC. It is translated as CASSQGWVNTYNEQFF. The chain links TRBV4-3 to TRBJ2-1, with D uncertain. Germline values: CDR1 LGHNA, CDR2 YSLEER. The CDR3 contains 16 residues. V was pared by 1 base and J by 2 bases, with 12 bases between.

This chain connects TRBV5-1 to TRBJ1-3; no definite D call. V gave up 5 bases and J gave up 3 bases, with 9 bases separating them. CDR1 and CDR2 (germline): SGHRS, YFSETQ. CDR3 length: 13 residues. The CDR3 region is CASSVNGGNTIYF. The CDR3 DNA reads TGCGCCAGCAGTGTTAATGGTGGAAACACCATATATTTT. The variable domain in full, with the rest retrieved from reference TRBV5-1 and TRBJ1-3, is KAGVTQTPRYLIKTRGQQVTLSCSPISGHRSVSWYQQTPGQGLQFLFEYFSETQRNKGNFPGRFSGRQFSNSRSEMNVSTLELGDSALYLCASSVNGGNTIYFGEGSWLTVV.

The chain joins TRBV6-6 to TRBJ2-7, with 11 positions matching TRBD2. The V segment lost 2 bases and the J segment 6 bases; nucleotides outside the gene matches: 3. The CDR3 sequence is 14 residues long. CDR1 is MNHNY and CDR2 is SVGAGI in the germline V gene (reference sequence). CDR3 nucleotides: TGTGCCAGCAGTTACCCCGGGACTAGCGGCGAGCAGTACTTC. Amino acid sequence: CASSYPGTSGEQYF.

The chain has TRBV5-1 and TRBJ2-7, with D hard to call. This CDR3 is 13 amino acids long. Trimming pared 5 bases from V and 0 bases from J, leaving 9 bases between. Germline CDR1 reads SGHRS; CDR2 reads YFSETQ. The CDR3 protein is CASSGSLSYEQYF. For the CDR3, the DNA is TGCGCCAGCAGTGGTAGCCTCTCCTACGAGCAGTACTTC.

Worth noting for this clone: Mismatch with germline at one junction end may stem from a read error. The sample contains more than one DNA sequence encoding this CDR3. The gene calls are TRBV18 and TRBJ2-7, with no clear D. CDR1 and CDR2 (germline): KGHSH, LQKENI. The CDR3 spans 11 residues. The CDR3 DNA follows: TGTGCCAGCTCACCCTCCGACGAGCAGTACTTC. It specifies CASSPSDEQYF.

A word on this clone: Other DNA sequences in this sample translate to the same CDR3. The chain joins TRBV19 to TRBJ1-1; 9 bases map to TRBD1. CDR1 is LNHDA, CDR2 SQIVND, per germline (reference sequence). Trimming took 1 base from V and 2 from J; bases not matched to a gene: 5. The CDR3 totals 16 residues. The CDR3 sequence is CASSIGTGDGNTEAFF. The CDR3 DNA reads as TGTGCCAGTAGTATAGGGACAGGGGACGGAAACACTGAAGCTTTCTTT.

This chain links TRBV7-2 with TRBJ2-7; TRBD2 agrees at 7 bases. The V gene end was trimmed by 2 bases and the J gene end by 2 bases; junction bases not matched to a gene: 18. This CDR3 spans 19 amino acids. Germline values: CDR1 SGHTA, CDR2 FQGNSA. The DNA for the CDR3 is TGTGCCAGCAGCTTATATGCAGGAACTGGCGGGAGTATCGCCTACGAGCAGTACTTC. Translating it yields CASSLYAGTGGSIAYEQYF.

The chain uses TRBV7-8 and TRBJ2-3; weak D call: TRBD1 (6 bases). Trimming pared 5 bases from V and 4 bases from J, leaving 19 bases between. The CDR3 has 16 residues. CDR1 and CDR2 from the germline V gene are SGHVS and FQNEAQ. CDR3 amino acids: CASSVTGTHESDTQYF. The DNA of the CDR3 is TGTGCCAGCAGCGTCACCGGGACACACGAATCAGATACGCAGTATTTT.

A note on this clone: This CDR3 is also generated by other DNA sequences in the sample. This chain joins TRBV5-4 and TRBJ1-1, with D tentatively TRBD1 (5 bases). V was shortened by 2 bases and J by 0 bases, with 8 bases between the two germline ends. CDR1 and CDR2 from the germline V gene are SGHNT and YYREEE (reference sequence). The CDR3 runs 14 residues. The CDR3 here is CASSLGQVNTEAFF. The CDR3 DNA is TGTGCCAGCAGCTTAGGACAAGTGAACACTGAAGCTTTCTTT.

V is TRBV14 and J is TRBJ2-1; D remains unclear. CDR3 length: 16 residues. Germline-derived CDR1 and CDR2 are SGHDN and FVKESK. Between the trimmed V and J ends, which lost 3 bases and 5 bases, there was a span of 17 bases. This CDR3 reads CASSHHQWNFNNEQFF. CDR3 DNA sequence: TGTGCCAGCAGCCATCATCAGTGGAATTTTAACAATGAGCAGTTCTTC.

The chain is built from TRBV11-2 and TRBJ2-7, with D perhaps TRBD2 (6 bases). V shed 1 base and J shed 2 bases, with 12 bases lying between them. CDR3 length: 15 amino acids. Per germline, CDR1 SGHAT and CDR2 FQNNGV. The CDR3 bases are TGTGCCAGCAGCTTAGTGGCTAGCGTCACCTACGAGCAGTACTTC. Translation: CASSLVASVTYEQYF.

CDR3 nucleotide sequence: TGCGCCAGCAGCCAAGAAAAAGGGGGTGGCGAGACCCAGTACTTC. Its protein is CASSQEKGGGETQYF. V usage is TRBV4-3 and J usage is TRBJ2-5; D perhaps matches TRBD1 (6 bases). The V gene's germline CDR1 is LGHNA and CDR2 YSLEER. V lost 0 bases and J 5 bases, leaving 13 bases between the germline ends. This CDR3 contains 15 residues.

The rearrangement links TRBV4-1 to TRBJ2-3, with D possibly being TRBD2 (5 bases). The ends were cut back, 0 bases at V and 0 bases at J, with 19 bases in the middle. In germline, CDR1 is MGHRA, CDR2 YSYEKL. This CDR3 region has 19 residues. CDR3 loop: CASSQEAAAGDPSTDTQYF. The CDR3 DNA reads TGCGCCAGCAGCCAAGAGGCGGCAGCCGGGGATCCTAGCACAGATACGCAGTATTTT.

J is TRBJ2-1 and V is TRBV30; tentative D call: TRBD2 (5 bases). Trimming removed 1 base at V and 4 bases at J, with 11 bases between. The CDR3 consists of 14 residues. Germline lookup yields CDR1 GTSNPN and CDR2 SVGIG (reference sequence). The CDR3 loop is CAWSDPGKYNEQFF. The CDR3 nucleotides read TGTGCCTGGAGTGACCCCGGGAAGTACAATGAGCAGTTCTTC.

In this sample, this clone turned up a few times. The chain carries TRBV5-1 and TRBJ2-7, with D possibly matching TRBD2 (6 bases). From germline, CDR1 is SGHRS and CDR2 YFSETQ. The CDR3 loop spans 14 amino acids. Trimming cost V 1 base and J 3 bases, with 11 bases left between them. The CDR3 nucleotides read TGCGCCAGCAGCTTGTCAGGAGGGGACTACGAGCAGTACTTC. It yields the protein CASSLSGGDYEQYF.

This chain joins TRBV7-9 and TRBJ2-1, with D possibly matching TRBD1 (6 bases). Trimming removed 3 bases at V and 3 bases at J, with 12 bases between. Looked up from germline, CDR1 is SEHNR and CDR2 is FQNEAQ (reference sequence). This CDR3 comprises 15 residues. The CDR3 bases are TGTGCCAGCAGCTTTTATCAGGGGTACTACAATGAGCAGTTCTTC. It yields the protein CASSFYQGYYNEQFF.

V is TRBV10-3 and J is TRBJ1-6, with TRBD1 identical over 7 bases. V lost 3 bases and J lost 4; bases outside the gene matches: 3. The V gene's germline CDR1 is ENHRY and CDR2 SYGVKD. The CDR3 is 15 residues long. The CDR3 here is CAISETGQYNSPLHF. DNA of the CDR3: TGTGCCATCAGTGAAACGGGACAGTATAATTCACCCCTCCACTTT.

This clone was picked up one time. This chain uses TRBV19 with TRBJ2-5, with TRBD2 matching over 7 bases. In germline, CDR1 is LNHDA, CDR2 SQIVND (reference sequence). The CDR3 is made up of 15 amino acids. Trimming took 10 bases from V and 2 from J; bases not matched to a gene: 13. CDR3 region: CATSFRTSWQETQYF. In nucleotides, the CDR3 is TGTGCCACCTCTTTTAGGACTAGTTGGCAAGAGACCCAGTACTTC.

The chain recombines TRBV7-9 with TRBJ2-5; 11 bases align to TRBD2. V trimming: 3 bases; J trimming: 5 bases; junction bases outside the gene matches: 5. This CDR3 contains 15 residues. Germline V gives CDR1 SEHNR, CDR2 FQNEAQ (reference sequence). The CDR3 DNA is TGTGCCAGCAGCTTCCCACTAGCGGGAGTTGAGACCCAGTACTTC. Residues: CASSFPLAGVETQYF.